These 8 T cell receptor beta chains were sequenced from one sample in a study of blood T cells in healthy people across ages. A J-beta primer mix and a sample-barcoded 5' primer were used in a second PCR of roughly 6 to 11 cycles. MiXCR, run by TCRdb on the 5' RACE reads, gives a single entry per CDR3 protein. This sample carries some 640,000 distinct CDR3 sequences, roughly 30% of them seen once, and the ten largest clones take 15% to 19%. Sequencing input: blood. Receptors were obtained from a woman of 80 years or more in good health.

Only a few counts were recorded for this clonotype. The chain links TRBV6-6 to TRBJ1-2, with 7 bases fitting TRBD1. V lost 7 bases to trimming and J lost 4 bases; unmatched junction nucleotides: 9. The CDR3 loop spans 14 amino acids. Looked up from germline, CDR1 is MNHNY and CDR2 is SVGAGI (reference sequence). CDR3 bases: TGTGCCAGCATGTCTCAGGGGGTTATCTATGGCTACACCTTC. It is translated as CASMSQGVIYGYTF.

The sample holds many counts of this clonotype. The V gene is TRBV21-1, the J gene TRBJ2-7; TRBD1 is the table's D call and was not checked against the DNA. TRBV21-1 has pseudogene status. CDR3 size: 15 residues. The CDR3 reads CASRPSGQGACEQYF. Written as DNA, the CDR3 is TGTGCCAGCAGGCCTTCGGGACAGGGGGCCTGCGAGCAGTACTTC.

In its sample, this clonotype was seen many times. This may come from a read error, since a much larger clone is one base off. The chain is built from TRBV20-1 and TRBJ1-5, with 8 bases aligning to TRBD1. This CDR3 comprises 15 residues. V was clipped by 2 bases and J by 7 bases; unmatched bases: 10. Germline CDR1 reads DFQATT; CDR2 reads SNEGSKA (reference sequence). Written as DNA, the CDR3 is TGCAGTGCTAGATCACGGACAGGGCTATGGCAGCCCCAGCATTTT. Translating gives CSARSRTGLWQPQHF.

V and J are TRBV6-2 or TRBV6-3 and TRBJ1-1; D ambiguous. CDR1 MNHEY and CDR2 SVGEGT come from the germline V gene. This CDR3 region has 11 residues. V lost 8 bases and J 10 bases, leaving 14 bases between the germline ends. The CDR3 nucleotides read TGTGCCAGCGGGCTTGACGGAAGAGCTTTCTTT. This translates into CASGLDGRAFF.

For this clonotype: Relative to the germline gene, one junction end is altered; a read error may explain this. This sequence joins TRBV2 and TRBJ1-5; no reliable D call. From germline, CDR1 is SNHLY and CDR2 FYNNEI. This CDR3 is built from 13 residues. CDR3 bases: TGTGCCACCGGACGTGAGGGCAATCAGTCCCAGCATTTT. As protein: CATGREGNQSQHF.

Many counts were recorded for this clonotype. J is TRBJ1-2 and V is TRBV7-2; no clear D. CDR3 length: 12 amino acids. The V end lost 7 bases, the J end lost 4 bases, and 10 bases lay between the germline ends. The germline gives CDR1 SGHTA, CDR2 FQGNSA. The DNA for the CDR3 is TGTGCCAGCACCGACGGGAGCTATGGCTACACCTTC. It is translated as CASTDGSYGYTF.

The V call is TRBV11-2, the J call TRBJ2-7; no clear D gene. V lost 3 bases and J lost 7, with 10 bases in between. Germline CDR1 and CDR2: SGHAT and FQNNGV. The CDR3 runs to 12 residues. CDR3 sequence reads: CASSFPFDEQYF. The CDR3 nucleotides read TGTGCCAGCAGCTTTCCTTTTGATGAGCAGTACTTC.

This clonotype was counted only a few times. The chain is built from TRBV9 and TRBJ2-2, with D maybe TRBD2 (6 bases). The CDR3 spans 16 residues. Trimming pared 2 bases from V and 5 bases from J, leaving 16 bases between. Germline V gene data show CDR1 as SGDLS and CDR2 as YYNGEE. DNA of the CDR3: TGTGCCAGCAGCGTCGGACCCCTAGGGAGGACCGGGGAGCTGTTTTTT. Its translation: CASSVGPLGRTGELFF. Using reference TRBV9 and TRBJ2-2 for the parts outside the CDR3, the full variable domain is DSGVTQTPKHLITATGQRVTLRCSPRSGDLSVYWYQQSLDQGLQFLIQYYNGEERAKGNILERFSAQQFPDLHSELNLSSLELGDSALYFCASSVGPLGRTGELFFGEGSRLTVL.